This note documents a single T cell receptor (beta chain) sequence. Its target antigen remains unknown. Per-base qualities were not stored, and no clone one base away is much larger. The immunoSEQ Assay, a bias-controlled multiplex PCR, was used to amplify TCRbeta CDR3 regions from genomic DNA. Under the source paper's analysis protocol: Within the assay, amplification of reference gene primers was used to estimate how many nucleated cells each sample contained. To quantify the absolute abundance of each unique TCRbeta CDR3 rearrangement, sequence reads were collapsed and filtered. For each sample, productive Simpson clonality was calculated by taking the square root of Simpson's diversity index across productive rearrangements. TCRdb provides this immuneACCESS table in a form limited to in-frame rearrangements. Some clones are lacking; in checked studies, under half of them reflect an unresolved V gene, and why the rest are absent is not known. D and trimming were read from the DNA, whereas the V and J calls and clone size are those reported in that table. The table for this sample lists about 280,000 clones; around nine tenths of them were counted only once. Roughly 6.2% of the sample rests with the top ten.

The CDR3 goes from the cysteine to the phenylalanine over 12 residues. Only the CDR3 part of the read is kept: 36 bases, read in frame from the first base. Based on the germline V gene, the CDR1 and CDR2 sequences are SNHLY and FYNNEI. A distance of 12 bases separates the germline ends of V and J, which lose 3 bases and 12 bases respectively. The source of the sample is a study of blood T cell repertoires in COVID-19 (dated by TCRdb to the early 2020s). At the level of the whole study: Collaborator samples came from the United States, Italy and Spain and covered acute and convalescent phases of COVID-19. The samples were drawn from two sources: the first 160 participants of the ongoing ImmuneRACE study, and 1,000 to 1,500 subjects contributed by 6 global collaborators. Subjects who had been exposed to COVID-19, were actively infected with it, or had recovered from it provided the deeply sampled blood TCRbeta repertoires that made up the dataset. The material from the prospective study consisted of cDNA or gDNA derived from T cells, B-cell-depleted T cells, or PBMCs. Sample metadata almost always included a de-identified subject ID, COVID-19 status, age in years and sex. A freely available public database, intended as a resource for researchers studying the immune response to SARS-CoV-2, is where the repertoires were released. Where available, HLA class I and class II types were taken from metadata supplied by the sample provider and were not determined by assay-based typing.

Enrolling through a virtual design, the prospective study's participants ranged in age from about 18 to 89 years and lived across 24 United States geographic areas. In the prospective study, cohorts were assigned on the basis of participant-reported clinical history obtained from a screening survey and a study questionnaire. ImmuneRACE Cohort 3 recovered participants were defined by two consecutive negative NP/OP PCR tests, healthcare professional clearance, or symptom resolution. In the prospective study, whole blood, serum and a nasopharyngeal or oropharyngeal swab were collected from each participant by mobile phlebotomists. Participants in the prospective study had the option to provide additional blood draws and questionnaires over a roughly 2-month period. Before DNA extraction, blood samples from the prospective study were shipped at room temperature or frozen. Beyond this particular receptor, the publication reports: The amount of clinical and demographic metadata varied by source and participant and was provided uncurated.

This chain is built from TRBV2 and TRBJ2-1; the best D guess is TRBD1, with 6 bases matching. Sequenced: PBMCs or T cells enriched from blood (not recorded which). The TCR was taken from a woman aged 40 to 50 who had recovered from COVID-19. CDR3 loop: CASSDYRAPQFF. Read as DNA, the sequence is TGTGCCAGCAGTGATTACAGGGCTCCGCAGTTCTTC.